The 22 T cell receptor beta chains presented below share a single source sample, sequenced in a study of OX40 agonist ivuxolimab in advanced cancers. The data were produced by immunoSEQ multiplex PCR, yet TCRdb's version contains in-frame clones alone and is incomplete. The sample lists tens of thousands of clones, around 84% seen once, with roughly 15% in the top ten. The sequencing used CD4+ or CD8+ T cells sorted from blood, collected in a trial of the OX40 agonist ivuxolimab. These receptors all come from an adult with an advanced solid tumor such as melanoma, head and neck, liver or kidney cancer.

J is TRBJ1-1 and V is TRBV5-1; 10 bases map to TRBD1. The CDR3 contains 15 residues. Germline CDR1 reads SGHRS; CDR2 reads YFSETQ. The trim removed 0 bases at V and 5 bases at J, leaving 4 bases unmatched. In DNA form, the CDR3 reads TGCGCCAGCAGCTTGGGGGGACAGGGGCAGACTGAAGCTTTCTTT. As protein: CASSLGGQGQTEAFF.

The rearrangement links TRBV28 to TRBJ2-5; maybe TRBD1 (6 bases). This CDR3 is 11 amino acids long. With 6 bases removed from V and 9 bases from J, the gap between germline ends came to 11 bases. Germline V gene data show CDR1 as MDHEN and CDR2 as SYDVKM. The CDR3 sequence is CASRDSWSQYF. CDR3 DNA: TGTGCCAGCAGGGACAGTTGGTCCCAGTACTTC.

This clone was detected only a few times. This chain joins TRBV28 and TRBJ1-3; D remains unclear. Germline V gene lookup returns CDR1 MDHEN and CDR2 SYDVKM. V lost 2 bases and J lost 4, with 3 bases in between. The length of the CDR3 is 12 residues. Here the CDR3 reads CASSLGGNTIYF. The CDR3 region has the DNA TGTGCCAGCAGTTTAGGGGGAAACACCATATATTTT.

The chain couples TRBV6-5 to TRBJ2-7; 7 bases map to TRBD1. CDR1 and CDR2 (germline): MNHEY, SVGAGI. The CDR3 has 14 residues. V was pared by 8 bases and J by 1 base, with 8 bases of the junction left unmatched. CDR3 region: CASQEDRESYEQYF. The DNA for the CDR3 is TGTGCCAGCCAGGAAGACAGGGAATCCTACGAGCAGTACTTC.

The chain combines TRBV11-2 with TRBJ2-3; TRBD1 agrees at 12 bases. Germline CDR1 is SGHAT and CDR2 is FQNNGV. This CDR3 is 16 amino acids long. Trimming cost V 5 bases and J 4 bases; bases outside gene matches: 7. CDR3 DNA: TGTGCCAGCAGCCGTTCCGGGACAGGGGGCCCAGATACGCAGTATTTT. This sequence encodes CASSRSGTGGPDTQYF.

The V gene is TRBV10-3, the J gene TRBJ2-3; D ambiguous. The CDR3 spans 14 residues. The germline CDR1 and CDR2 sequences are ENHRY and SYGVKD. Trimming pared 4 bases from V and 5 bases from J, leaving 13 bases between. The CDR3 loop reads CAISGSGSGDTQYF. CDR3 DNA sequence: TGTGCCATCAGTGGGTCAGGTTCCGGAGATACGCAGTATTTT.

CDR3 region: CASSHTSGRVNEQFF. The CDR3 DNA sequence: TGTGCCAGCAGCCATACTAGCGGGAGGGTTAATGAGCAGTTCTTC. The chain recombines TRBV7-2 with TRBJ2-1, with 13 bases aligning to TRBD2. The CDR3 is 15 residues long. The V segment lost 5 bases and the J segment 7 bases; nucleotides outside the gene matches: 5. Germline assignment: CDR1 SGHTA and CDR2 FQGNSA.

This chain uses TRBV5-8 with TRBJ2-5; a possible D gene is TRBD1 (5 bases). The CDR3 has 15 residues. From germline, CDR1 is SGHTS and CDR2 YDEGEE. With 3 bases removed from V and 1 base from J, the gap between germline ends came to 13 bases. As DNA, the CDR3 is TGTGCCAGCAGCTCTGGCACAGGACCCCAAGAGACCCAGTACTTC. This codes for CASSSGTGPQETQYF.

The chain is built from TRBV15 and TRBJ1-4; D not certain. The CDR3 has 15 residues. Trimming stripped 4 bases from V and 3 bases from J, with 12 bases between. CDR1 and CDR2 from the germline V gene are LNHNV and YYDKDF (reference sequence). This CDR3 reads CATSKDRVANEKLFF. CDR3 DNA sequence: TGTGCCACCAGCAAAGACCGCGTAGCTAATGAAAAACTGTTTTTT.

This chain uses TRBV4-2 with TRBJ2-1, with D possibly matching TRBD2 (5 bases). The V end lost 3 bases, the J end lost 9 bases, and 12 bases lay between the germline ends. The CDR3 covers 13 residues. CDR1 is LGHNA and CDR2 is YNFKEQ in the germline V gene. CDR3 in DNA: TGTGCCAGCAGCCAGAGTAGCGTTAGTGAGCAGTTCTTC. Its translation: CASSQSSVSEQFF.

The chain carries TRBV9 and TRBJ2-1; TRBD2 agrees at 8 bases. The CDR3 runs 17 residues. Per germline, CDR1 SGDLS and CDR2 YYNGEE. The ends lost 0 bases at V and 4 bases at J; junction bases unmatched: 9. The CDR3 spells CASSVAPAGVGYNEQFF. In DNA, the CDR3 is TGTGCCAGCAGCGTAGCGCCAGCGGGAGTAGGATACAATGAGCAGTTCTTC.

This clone was picked up one time. V is TRBV11-2 and J is TRBJ1-3, with TRBD1 matching over 8 bases. The trim removed 6 bases at V and 8 bases at J, leaving 12 bases unmatched. This CDR3 is built from 15 residues. Germline loops: CDR1 SGHAT, CDR2 FQNNGV. The CDR3 loop is CASRPGTGVVDTIYF. The CDR3 region has the DNA TGTGCCAGCAGACCCGGGACAGGTGTAGTGGACACCATATATTTT.

This clone appeared a few times. CDR3 region: CATTREANQETQYF. The CDR3, as DNA: TGTGCCACTACCCGGGAGGCGAACCAAGAGACCCAGTACTTC. This chain links TRBV10-3 with TRBJ2-5; 7 positions agree with TRBD2. The ends lost 10 bases at V and 0 bases at J; junction bases unmatched: 8. The CDR3 contains 14 residues. Looked up from germline, CDR1 is ENHRY and CDR2 is SYGVKD.

V is TRBV10-2 and J is TRBJ2-7; maybe TRBD2 (5 bases). Germline CDR1 is WSHSY and CDR2 is SAAADI. V dropped 8 bases and J dropped 9 bases, with 14 bases sitting between them. CDR3 length equals 11 residues. The CDR3 sequence: CASGSGSGQYF. Here the CDR3 DNA reads TGCGCCAGCGGGAGTGGCTCCGGGCAGTACTTC.

V gene TRBV6-5 combines with J gene TRBJ2-5, with TRBD2 identical over 10 bases. The CDR3 runs to 15 residues. The V segment lost 5 bases and the J segment 1 base; nucleotides outside the gene matches: 4. CDR1 and CDR2 from the germline V gene are MNHEY and SVGAGI. CDR3 in amino acids: CASSGLAVTQETQYF. The CDR3 DNA reads TGTGCCAGCAGTGGACTAGCGGTTACCCAAGAGACCCAGTACTTC.

This clone was seen a handful of times. This chain connects TRBV19 to TRBJ2-1; TRBD2 is a possible D gene (5 bases). V was trimmed by 5 bases and J by 0 bases, leaving 11 bases between them. The CDR3 runs 15 residues. CDR1 is LNHDA, CDR2 SQIVND, per germline (reference sequence). The CDR3 nucleotides read TGTGCCAGTAGTCCCCTTGCGGGCTCCTACAATGAGCAGTTCTTC. It is translated as CASSPLAGSYNEQFF.

J is TRBJ2-5 and V is TRBV4-1; D is perhaps TRBD2 (5 bases). The end of the DNA is better explained by TRBJ2-7, so the J call may be wrong. The length of the CDR3 is 16 residues. Germline V CDR1 and CDR2: MGHRA, YSYEKL. The CDR3 sequence: CASSQVRTARSYEQYF. The CDR3 region has the DNA TGCGCCAGCAGCCAAGTACGGACTGCGCGGTCCTACGAGCAGTACTTC.

Worth noting for this clone: The junction shows a germline mismatch at one end, possibly a read error. This chain links TRBV28 with TRBJ2-7; 11 bases fit TRBD2. CDR3 size: 14 residues. Per the germline V gene, CDR1 is MDHEN and CDR2 is SYDVKM. The CDR3 DNA reads TGTACCAGCAGTTTGGGACTAGCGGTCTACGAGCAGTACTTC. It translates to CTSSLGLAVYEQYF.

The chain combines TRBV6-5 with TRBJ1-1; D is unresolved. This CDR3 has 11 residues. Germline V CDR1 and CDR2: MNHEY, SVGAGI. V shed 8 bases and J shed 3 bases, with 7 bases lying between them. The CDR3 region is CASGRDTEAFF. The DNA of the CDR3 is TGTGCCAGCGGACGGGACACTGAAGCTTTCTTT.

The V call is TRBV11-2, the J call TRBJ2-1, with D uncertain. The germline V gene has CDR1 SGHAT and CDR2 FQNNGV. CDR3 length equals 14 residues. The V end was cut by 3 bases, the J end by 4 bases, with 10 bases between. CDR3: CASSLFTVYNEQFF. The CDR3 nucleotides are TGTGCCAGCAGCTTGTTTACGGTTTACAATGAGCAGTTCTTC.

The V gene is TRBV28, the J gene TRBJ1-4, with TRBD1 as a possible D gene (5 bases). This CDR3 comprises 15 residues. Germline lookup yields CDR1 MDHEN and CDR2 SYDVKM. V was cut by 3 bases and J by 5 bases, with 13 bases left in between. This chain's CDR3 is CASSFGASGNEKLFF. Written as DNA, the CDR3 is TGTGCCAGCAGTTTTGGGGCCAGCGGGAATGAAAAACTGTTTTTT.

The genes are TRBV4-2 and TRBJ2-1; 13 nucleotides match TRBD2. From germline, CDR1 is LGHNA and CDR2 YNFKEQ. The CDR3 runs 18 residues. V lost 4 bases and J lost 6; bases outside the gene matches: 12. The CDR3 loop reads CASSPDPGLAGRANEQFF. CDR3 in DNA: TGTGCCAGCAGCCCTGACCCGGGACTAGCGGGAAGGGCCAATGAGCAGTTCTTC.